Included here is one T cell receptor beta chain sequence, with context. No antigen is known for it. No qualities accompany the bases; no much larger clone lies one base away. From a lookup of the germline V gene, CDR1 and CDR2 are MGHRA and YSYEKL. The V end loses 0 bases and the J end loses 4 bases, and a stretch of 9 bases separates them. Including cysteine and phenylalanine, the CDR3 has 14 amino acids. Only the CDR3 DNA stays, 42 bases, in frame from base 1. The data belong to a study of shared clonotypes between healthy human individuals (dated by TCRdb to 2018 to 2021). At the level of the whole study: The cohort included three men and a couple of women between 18 and 49 years of age. For each donor, three plates each were used for CD4 naive and CD4 memory, two plates were used for CD8 naive, and one plate was used for CD8 memory. Blood TCR repertoires of about 5 healthy adults were deeply sequenced to estimate repertoire size and the extent of clonotype sharing between individuals. Libraries were prepared and TCR repertoires were sequenced by different laboratories using diverse techniques, in order to increase sequencing depth and limit assay-specific biases. Leukapheresis yielded between about 0.85 and 10 billion PBMCs per donor. Overall study outcomes, separate from this receptor: Naive subsets generally had larger estimated clonotype richness than memory subsets did. Pairwise subsampling indicated that sequencing depth was expected to affect the degree of clonotype sharing among donors. Incomplete sequencing was indicated by rarefaction of sorted-subset datasets, despite the large sequencing depth. The small number of donors limited the genetic and exposure-history diversity represented. Sampling was limited to blood, and TCR repertoires in tissue likely differ from TCR repertoires in blood. When several donors were compared, the shared fraction of clonotypes was 5% to 6.5% for naive CD4, around 3.6% for naive CD8, 2% to 2.5% for memory CD4, and under 0.5% for memory CD8. Compared with non-shared clonotypes, clonotypes shared by all four sorted-subset donors had higher generation probabilities.

TCR CDR3 regions were amplified from genomic DNA by multiplex PCR using the deep immunoSEQ assay. For each cell subset, the extracted genomic DNA was distributed evenly across all wells of several immunoSEQ 96-well plates, and each plate served as one replicate. For sorted subsets, approximately 0.2 ug of genomic DNA, equivalent to roughly 33,000 T cell genomes, went into each replicate PCR. Purified libraries were quantified with a Qubit 3.0 fluorometer, sized on a Bioanalyzer 2100, and re-quantified with the KAPA Library Quantification kit. A separate single-read 150-cycle Illumina NextSeq 550 flow cell was used to sequence each immunoSEQ 96-well plate. As for the original processing: Because the immunoSEQ output included only junctional sequences and no quality scores, the filtering could not be the same as the filtering used for full-length reads. Sequences were annotated with PyIR, a Python wrapper for IgBLAST v1.9, using IMGT germline references to assign V/J genes and CDR3. Reads with weak V/J assignments (E-value above 1e-6), missing CDR3, stop codons, out-of-frame junctions, or ambiguous translated residues were removed. V3J clonotypes were defined as sequences sharing an identical inferred V gene, J gene, and CDR3 amino acid sequence. Percentage overlap between repertoires was computed as shared unique clonotypes divided by the size of the smaller repertoire. Three approaches were used to assess repertoire richness: RTK rarefaction, the Chao1 estimator, and Recon v2.1 estimates of unobserved clonotypes. For all TCRbeta clonotypes obtained by the gDNA method from a few donors, generation probabilities were computed with OLGA. The table comes from immuneACCESS by way of TCRdb, which keeps in-frame sequences with V and J called. Part of the clones is missing from these tables; in studies checked, under half for an unresolved V gene and the rest for unknown reasons. D and trimming come from the DNA, and the V and J calls and clone size come from that table. For this sample the table gives some 2 million clones, of which about 95% were detected only once. The ten largest account for 0.9% to 1.5% of the sample.

CD8 naive samples were CD45RO-negative cells positively selected for CCR7, giving a CD45RA+CCR7+ population that excluded TemRA cells. Healthy HIV-negative adults with no recently reported acute infections or vaccinations were included as donors. Every donor was a Caucasian adult residing in Nashville, Tennessee, USA. After blood collection by leukapheresis, PBMCs were isolated using Ficoll-Histopaque density gradient centrifugation and then cryopreserved in the vapor phase of liquid nitrogen. Analytical flow cytometry was used to check the purity and quantity of each magnetically sorted T cell population. Genomic DNA was isolated from every sorted fraction and measured by UV absorbance on a Nanodrop 2000c.

This TCR was recovered from a young man in good health. The source material was naive CD8+ T cells sorted from blood. The label giving this sample's cell subset or site can be read as: CD45RA+CCR7+. The receptor chain draws on TRBV4-1 and TRBJ1-1, with no reliable assignment of the D segment. The DNA is as follows: TGCGCCAGCAGCCAAGATTCACACCTCACTGAAGCTTTCTTT. It specifies CASSQDSHLTEAFF.